Below are 15 T cell receptor beta chains sequenced from a single sample in a study of blood T cell repertoires in COVID-19. Method: immunoSEQ multiplex PCR; TCRdb's copy keeps in-frame clones and lacks some. The sample records tens of thousands of clones, about 89% being singletons. Sequencing was performed on peripheral blood. These TCRs come from a man in his sixties with COVID-19, enrolled during active disease.

The chain is built from TRBV6-1 and TRBJ2-7; 12 bases match TRBD1. Trimming cost V 3 bases and J 5 bases; bases outside gene matches: 2. This CDR3 region has 14 residues. Looked up from germline, CDR1 is MNHNS and CDR2 is SASEGT. CDR3 residues: CASSEGQGADEQYF. DNA for the CDR3: TGTGCCAGCAGTGAGGGACAGGGGGCTGACGAGCAGTACTTC.

The V call is TRBV2, the J call TRBJ2-2, with 9 bases fitting TRBD2. V shed 7 bases and J 6 bases; nucleotides not matched to a gene: 3. CDR1 is SNHLY, CDR2 FYNNEI, per germline. The CDR3 has 13 residues. CDR3 region: CASKREEAGELFF. The CDR3 DNA reads as TGTGCCAGCAAGCGGGAGGAAGCCGGGGAGCTGTTTTTT. Drawing the rest from reference TRBV2 and TRBJ2-2, the complete variable domain is EPEVTQTPSHQVTQMGQEVILRCVPISNHLYFYWYRQILGQKVEFLVSFYNNEISEKSEIFDDQFSVERPDGSNFTLKIRSTKLEDSAMYFCASKREEAGELFFGEGSRLTVL.

The chain recombines TRBV29-1 with TRBJ2-7, with D possibly being TRBD2 (6 bases). V lost 0 bases to trimming and J lost 3 bases, with 21 bases between them. The CDR3 runs 17 residues. CDR1 and CDR2 from the germline V gene are SQVTM and ANQGSEA. This chain's CDR3 is CSVEDRRGFDVGYEQYF. The CDR3 bases are TGCAGCGTTGAAGACCGTCGGGGGTTCGATGTAGGCTACGAGCAGTACTTC.

J is TRBJ1-2 and V is TRBV2; D ambiguous. Per the germline V gene, CDR1 is SNHLY and CDR2 is FYNNEI. With 10 bases removed from V and 7 bases from J, the gap between germline ends came to 19 bases. This CDR3 has 13 amino acids. CDR3 in amino acids: CANGESVVRGYTF. The CDR3 bases are TGTGCCAACGGGGAATCGGTTGTGCGTGGCTACACCTTC.

This chain joins TRBV19 and TRBJ1-2, with TRBD1 matching 12 bases. Looked up from germline, CDR1 is LNHDA and CDR2 is SQIVND (reference sequence). The CDR3 spans 17 residues. J was trimmed by 4 bases and V by 5 bases; bases with no gene match: 11. The CDR3 is CASSARDRGPKSYGYTF. The CDR3 nucleotides read TGTGCCAGTAGTGCCCGGGACAGGGGGCCAAAAAGCTATGGCTACACCTTC. Combining the CDR3 with reference TRBV19 and TRBJ1-2 gives the whole variable domain DGGITQSPKYLFRKEGQNVTLSCEQNLNHDAMYWYRQDPGQGLRLIYYSQIVNDFQKGDIAEGYSVSREKKESFPLTVTSAQKNPTAFYLCASSARDRGPKSYGYTFGSGTRLTVV.

The CDR3 bases are TGCAGCGTTGAAGAAGGGGCTAATGAAAAACTGTTTTTT. Amino acids: CSVEEGANEKLFF. The rearrangement uses TRBV29-1 and TRBJ1-4; D may be TRBD1 (5 bases). V lost 0 bases and J 3 bases, leaving 5 bases between the germline ends. Per germline, CDR1 SQVTM and CDR2 ANQGSEA. The CDR3 loop spans 13 amino acids.

This clone occurred once. V usage is TRBV11-3 and J usage is TRBJ2-7; D call uncertain. CDR3 length: 11 amino acids. V lost 5 bases, J lost 0 bases, and 2 bases lay in between. Germline lookup yields CDR1 SGHNT and CDR2 YENEEA. The CDR3 spells CASSHSYEQYF. CDR3 in DNA: TGTGCCAGCAGCCACTCCTACGAGCAGTACTTC.

Only one count was recorded for this clone. The chain links TRBV28 to TRBJ1-2; possible D gene TRBD1, 6 bases. This CDR3 is 12 amino acids long. Trimming took 10 bases from V and 1 from J, leaving 10 bases between them. Germline CDR1 reads MDHEN; CDR2 reads SYDVKM. CDR3 sequence (DNA): TGTGCCACCCTACAGGGTAACTATGGCTACACCTTC. This sequence encodes CATLQGNYGYTF.

The V call is TRBV18, the J call TRBJ1-5, with D unresolved. The CDR3 totals 15 residues. V dropped 2 bases and J dropped 0 bases, with 8 bases sitting between them. Germline loops: CDR1 KGHSH, CDR2 LQKENI. The CDR3 sequence: CASSPRSDSNQPQHF. The CDR3 DNA is TGTGCCAGCTCACCAAGAAGCGATAGCAATCAGCCCCAGCATTTT. Based on the CDR3 plus reference TRBV18 and TRBJ1-5, the full variable domain is NAGVMQNPRHLVRRRGQEARLRCSPMKGHSHVYWYRQLPEEGLKFMVYLQKENIIDESGMPKERFSAEFPKEGPSILRIQQVVRGDSAAYFCASSPRSDSNQPQHFGDGTRLSIL.

This sequence joins TRBV12-3 or TRBV12-4 and TRBJ2-2, with 7 bases lining up with TRBD1. The junction had 2 bases not matched to a gene; V was cut back by 6 bases and J by 4 bases. The CDR3 extends over 13 amino acids. CDR3 sequence: CASRGDSTGELFF. In nucleotides, the CDR3 is TGTGCCAGCAGAGGGGACAGCACCGGGGAGCTGTTTTTT.

A note on this clone: A much bigger clone sits one base away, suggesting this may be a read error. The chain carries TRBV7-3 and TRBJ2-3; 8 nucleotides align to TRBD1. Germline CDR1 reads SGHTA; CDR2 reads FQGTGA. The CDR3 has 14 residues. V was pared by 3 bases and J by 3 bases, with 2 bases of the junction left unmatched. In nucleotides, the CDR3 is TGTGCCAGCAGCTTCGGACAGGGAACAGATACGCAGTATTTT. Protein: CASSFGQGTDTQYF. The full variable domain, with the rest looked up from reference TRBV7-3 and TRBJ2-3, is GAGVSQTPSNKVTEKGKYVELRCDPISGHTALYWYRQSLGQGPEFLIYFQGTGAADDSGLPNDRFFAVRPEGSVSTLKIQRTERGDSAVYLCASSFGQGTDTQYFGPGTRLTVL.

The rearrangement links TRBV7-3 to TRBJ2-7, with TRBD1 as a possible D gene (5 bases). Deletions cut 3 bases from V and 1 base from J, with 7 bases between. This CDR3 comprises 13 residues. Germline V lookup: CDR1 SGHTA, CDR2 FQGTGA. The CDR3 region is CASSLAGSYEQYF. For the CDR3, the DNA is TGTGCCAGCAGCTTGGCAGGGTCCTACGAGCAGTACTTC.

The chain uses TRBV6-4 and TRBJ2-1, with D maybe TRBD2 (6 bases). Trimming stripped 5 bases from V and 4 bases from J, with 12 bases between. The CDR3 contains 14 residues. Germline CDR1 and CDR2: MRHNA and SNTAGT. Here the CDR3 DNA reads TGTGCCAGCAGTCTCGGAGGGAGTTACAATGAGCAGTTCTTC. Protein product: CASSLGGSYNEQFF.

This clone was counted a single time. This chain joins TRBV15 and TRBJ2-1; TRBD1 aligns across 7 bases. The germline V gene has CDR1 LNHNV and CDR2 YYDKDF (reference sequence). The CDR3 length is 15 residues. After removal of 2 bases from V and 2 bases from J, the junction contained 3 bases not matched to a gene. DNA for the CDR3: TGTGCCACCAGCAGAACAGGGGACCCCTACAATGAGCAGTTCTTC. Translating gives CATSRTGDPYNEQFF.

This rearrangement joins TRBV5-1 to TRBJ2-1, with 8 bases fitting TRBD2. The CDR3 sequence is 15 residues long. Trimming took 3 bases from V and 4 from J; bases not matched to a gene: 6. The V gene's germline CDR1 is SGHRS and CDR2 YFSETQ. CDR3 bases: TGCGCCAGCAGCTCTCGGGAGGGGGGATACAATGAGCAGTTCTTC. This translates into CASSSREGGYNEQFF.